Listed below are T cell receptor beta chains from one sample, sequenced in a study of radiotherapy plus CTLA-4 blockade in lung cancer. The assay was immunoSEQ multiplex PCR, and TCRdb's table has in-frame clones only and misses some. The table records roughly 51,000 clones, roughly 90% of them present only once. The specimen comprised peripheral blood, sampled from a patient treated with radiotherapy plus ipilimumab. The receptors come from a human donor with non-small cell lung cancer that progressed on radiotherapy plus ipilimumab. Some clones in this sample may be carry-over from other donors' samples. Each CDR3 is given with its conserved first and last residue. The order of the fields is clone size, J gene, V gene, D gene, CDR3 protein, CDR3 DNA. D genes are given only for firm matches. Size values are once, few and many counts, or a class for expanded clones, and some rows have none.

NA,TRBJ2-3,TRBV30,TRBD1,CASSRTGAWGTDTQYF,TGTGCCTCCTCCCGAACAGGGGCCTGGGGCACAGATACGCAGTATTTT
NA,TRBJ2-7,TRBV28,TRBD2,CASSFYGEGLAGTHEQYF,TGTGCCAGCAGCTTTTATGGGGAGGGACTAGCGGGAACCCACGAGCAGTACTTC
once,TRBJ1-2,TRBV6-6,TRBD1,CASRDRGNYGYTF,TGTGCCAGCAGGGACAGGGGAAACTATGGCTACACCTTC
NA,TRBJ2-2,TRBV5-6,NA,CASSQPTVTGELFF,TGTGCCAGCAGCCAACCGACAGTTACCGGGGAGCTGTTTTTT
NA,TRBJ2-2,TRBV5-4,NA,CASSFGQRNTGELFF,TGTGCCAGCAGCTTCGGTCAGCGGAACACCGGGGAGCTGTTTTTT
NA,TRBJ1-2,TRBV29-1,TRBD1,CSVLRDSKDGYTF,TGCAGCGTCCTCCGGGACAGCAAGGATGGCTACACCTTC
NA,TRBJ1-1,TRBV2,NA,CASSEARSLGNTEAFF,TGTGCCAGCAGTGAAGCTCGATCGCTAGGGAACACTGAAGCTTTCTTT
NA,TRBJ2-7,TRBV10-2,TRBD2,CASRGGGIAYEQYF,TGCGCCAGCAGGGGCGGGGGGATTGCCTACGAGCAGTACTTC
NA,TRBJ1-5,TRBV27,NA,CASSLIGSPYSNQPQHF,TGTGCCAGCAGTTTAATCGGGTCCCCTTATAGCAATCAGCCCCAGCATTTT
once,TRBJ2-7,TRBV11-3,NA,CASSLDILADYSYEQYF,TGTGCCAGCAGTTTAGATATATTGGCAGATTATTCCTACGAGCAGTACTTC
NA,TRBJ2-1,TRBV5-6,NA,CASSLVANYNEQFF,TGTGCCAGCAGCTTGGTGGCAAATTACAATGAGCAGTTCTTC
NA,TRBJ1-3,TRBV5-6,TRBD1,CASSRRRTGVNTIYF,TGTGCCAGCAGCCGTAGGAGGACAGGGGTAAACACCATATATTTT
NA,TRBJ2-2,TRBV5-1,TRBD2,CASITSDTGELFF,TGCGCCAGCATAACTAGCGACACCGGGGAGCTGTTTTTT
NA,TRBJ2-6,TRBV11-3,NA,CASSLPSGRQCGANVLTF,TGTGCCAGCAGCTTGCCCTCCGGGAGACAGTGTGGGGCCAACGTCCTGACTTTC
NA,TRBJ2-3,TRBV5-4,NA,CASSLGLVGGGVDTQYF,TGTGCCAGCAGCTTGGGTTTAGTGGGTGGAGGCGTAGATACGCAGTATTTT
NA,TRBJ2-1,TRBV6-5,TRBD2,CASSYGREMNEQFF,TGTGCCAGCAGTTACGGGCGGGAGATGAATGAGCAGTTCTTC
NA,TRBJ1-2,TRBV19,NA,CASSSGVYGYTF,TGTGCCAGTAGTAGCGGTGTCTATGGCTACACCTTC
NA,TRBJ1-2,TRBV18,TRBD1,CASAQGAPYGYTF,TGTGCCAGTGCGCAGGGGGCGCCCTATGGCTACACCTTC
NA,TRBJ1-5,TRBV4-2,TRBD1,CASSQTTGTGGTQPQHF,TGTGCCAGCAGCCAAACAACCGGGACAGGGGGAACTCAGCCCCAGCATTTT
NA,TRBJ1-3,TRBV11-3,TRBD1,CASNNRGMENTIYF,TGTGCCAGCAACAACAGGGGAATGGAAAACACCATATATTTT
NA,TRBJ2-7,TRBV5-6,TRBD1,CASSPGQGMHEQYF,TGTGCCAGCAGCCCGGGACAGGGAATGCACGAGCAGTACTTC